Listed here are 13 T cell receptor beta chains from one sample, sequenced in a study of T cells in Graves' hyperthyroidism and ophthalmopathy. TCR beta CDR3 regions were amplified from RNA transcripts. In the first-round RT-PCR of the TCR CDR3, the HTBI primer set was used. TCRdb re-called the multiplex PCR reads with MiXCR, one entry per CDR3 protein. The profile covers around 720,000 distinct CDR3 sequences, with roughly a third appearing a single time and 31% taken by the ten largest. Sequenced material: blood. The receptors stem from a woman in her thirties or forties with Graves' hyperthyroidism.

This clonotype has a handful of counts. The chain is built from TRBV7-9 and TRBJ1-3, with 8 bases that match TRBD1. The V and J ends lost 5 bases and 4 bases, in that order; junction bases with no gene match: 4. Germline assignment: CDR1 SEHNR and CDR2 FQNEAQ (reference sequence). This CDR3 is 14 amino acids long. CDR3 amino acids: CASSQGAAGNTIYF. The CDR3 DNA reads as TGTGCCAGCAGCCAGGGGGCGGCCGGAAACACCATATATTTT.

The rearrangement uses TRBV2 and TRBJ1-6; 8 positions match TRBD1. The germline CDR1 and CDR2 sequences are SNHLY and FYNNEI. The CDR3 has 13 amino acids. With V trimmed by 11 bases and J by 3 bases, 3 bases remained unmatched. The CDR3 coding sequence is TGTGCCCTCGGGACAGGCTATAATTCACCCCTCCACTTT. Protein product: CALGTGYNSPLHF.

The genes are TRBV7-1 and TRBJ1-1; TRBD1 is a possible D gene (6 bases). TRBV7-1 qualifies as an ORF whose function is uncertain. V was shortened by 7 bases and J by 6 bases, with 12 bases between the two germline ends. The CDR3 is 12 residues long. The CDR3 sequence is CASTQGLAEAFF. In DNA form, the CDR3 reads TGTGCCAGCACTCAGGGGCTCGCTGAAGCTTTCTTT.

In this sample, this clonotype turned up many times. The rearrangement links TRBV11-2 to TRBJ1-6; D is unclear. Trimming cost V 1 base and J 9 bases, with 16 bases left between them. Germline V gene sequence: CDR1 SGHAT, CDR2 FQNNGV. This CDR3 region has 16 residues. Here the CDR3 reads CASSLVGWPNGSPLHF. CDR3 bases: TGTGCCAGCAGCTTAGTGGGGTGGCCGAATGGTTCACCCCTCCACTTT.

The rearrangement links TRBV7-8 to TRBJ2-7; D might be TRBD1 (6 bases). V lost 8 bases to trimming and J lost 3 bases, with 11 bases between them. Germline CDR1 is SGHVS and CDR2 is FQNEAQ. This CDR3 is 12 amino acids long. CDR3 loop: CASRTEFYEQYF. In DNA, the CDR3 is TGTGCCAGCCGGACAGAATTCTACGAGCAGTACTTC.

V is TRBV19 and J is TRBJ1-5, with D unclear. V lost 8 bases and J 1 base, leaving 24 bases between the germline ends. The CDR3 is 18 amino acids. Germline values: CDR1 LNHDA, CDR2 SQIVND (reference sequence). Here the CDR3 reads CASPRIKPKDKSNQPQHF. CDR3 nucleotide sequence: TGTGCCAGTCCCCGGATCAAACCGAAAGACAAAAGCAATCAGCCCCAGCATTTT.

Concerning this clonotype: No conserved phenylalanine or tryptophan ends this CDR3, so it is likely a read error. The DNA is left out, because the CDR3 cannot be placed on it with certainty; the CDR3 is given as TCRdb lists it. This chain joins TRBV24-1 and TRBJ2-7; the D call TRBD1 from the table was never checked on the DNA. The CDR3 has 9 amino acids, counting both end residues. CDR1 and CDR2 (germline): KGHDR, SFDVKD. This chain's CDR3 is CATSDYGTG.

On this clonotype: The junction departs from germline at one end; a sequencing error may be responsible. The chain employs TRBV7-9 and TRBJ1-3, with D tentatively TRBD1 (5 bases). The CDR3 contains 16 residues. CDR1 SEHNR and CDR2 FQNEAQ come from the germline V gene (reference sequence). The chain's CDR3 is CASSQEFSGSHNTIYF. The CDR3 region has the DNA TGCGCCAGCAGCCAAGAATTCTCAGGGTCTCACAACACCATATATTTT.

Many counts were recorded for this clonotype. The rearrangement uses TRBV29-1 and TRBJ1-1; 7 bases match TRBD1. The CDR3 is 13 amino acids. Unmatched junction bases numbered 6, after V lost 4 bases and J lost 4 bases. In germline, CDR1 is SQVTM, CDR2 ANQGSEA. The CDR3 DNA is TGCAGCGTTGGGGAACAGGGGTTCACTGAAGCTTTCTTT. It yields the protein CSVGEQGFTEAFF.

In the case of this clonotype: A read error may explain this, as a much larger clone is one base away. Since the CDR3 does not end with the conserved phenylalanine or tryptophan, this likely comes from a read error. The chain carries TRBV5-1 and TRBJ1-6; D unclear. Germline V CDR1 and CDR2: SGHRS, YFSETQ. Trimming shortened V by 4 bases and J by 7 bases, and 12 bases separated the two germline ends. This CDR3 is 14 amino acids long. The CDR3 sequence: CASSIQGPNSPLHL. The CDR3 DNA is TGCGCCAGCAGCATCCAAGGTCCGAATTCACCCCTCCACCTT.

This clonotype showed up many times. This chain uses TRBV20-1 with TRBJ1-2; D is perhaps TRBD1 (6 bases). Per the germline V gene, CDR1 is DFQATT and CDR2 is SNEGSKA (reference sequence). Trimming took off 3 bases at V and 1 base at J, with 15 bases between the two ends. This CDR3 comprises 15 residues. The CDR3 bases are TGCAGTGCTAGTTCGGGGGCCAAGAGTAACTATGGCTACACCTTC. Translated, it gives CSASSGAKSNYGYTF.

The chain combines TRBV6-5 with TRBJ1-1, with 9 bases lining up with TRBD1. The V segment lost 5 bases and the J segment 4 bases; nucleotides outside the gene matches: 8. CDR1 is MNHEY, CDR2 SVGAGI, per germline. The CDR3 is 15 residues long. The CDR3 loop reads CASSTTGGGGTEAFF. The DNA of the CDR3 is TGTGCCAGCAGTACCACAGGGGGCGGAGGCACTGAAGCTTTCTTT.

There are a few counts of this clonotype. V gene TRBV5-8 combines with J gene TRBJ1-2; 9 bases are a match to TRBD1. Per germline, CDR1 SGHTS and CDR2 YDEGEE. This CDR3 region has 16 residues. Unmatched junction bases numbered 11, after V lost 5 bases and J lost 3 bases. The DNA for the CDR3 is TGTGCCAGCAGTTACCGGGACAGGGTGTTCGACTATGGCTACACCTTC. This encodes CASSYRDRVFDYGYTF.